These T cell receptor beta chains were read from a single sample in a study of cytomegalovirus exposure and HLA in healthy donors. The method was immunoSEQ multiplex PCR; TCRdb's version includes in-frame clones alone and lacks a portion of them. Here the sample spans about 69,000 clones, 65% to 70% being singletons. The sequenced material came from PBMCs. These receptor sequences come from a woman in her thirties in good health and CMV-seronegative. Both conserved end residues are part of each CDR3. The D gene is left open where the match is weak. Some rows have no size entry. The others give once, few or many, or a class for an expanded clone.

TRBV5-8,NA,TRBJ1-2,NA,CASSYIQVVYGYTF,TGTGCCAGCAGCTATATACAGGTTGTCTATGGCTACACCTTC
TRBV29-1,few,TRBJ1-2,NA,CSVGLKGNWNYGYTF,TGCAGCGTGGGCCTAAAGGGGAACTGGAACTATGGCTACACCTTC
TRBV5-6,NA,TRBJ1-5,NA,CASSATGSHSNQPQHF,TGTGCCAGCAGCGCAACAGGGTCCCATAGCAATCAGCCCCAGCATTTT
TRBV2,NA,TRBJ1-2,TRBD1,CASRAPGTGYYGYTF,TGTGCCAGCAGAGCTCCCGGGACAGGCTACTATGGCTACACCTTC
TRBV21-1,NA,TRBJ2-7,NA,CASSKQTVNTYEQYF,TGTGCCAGCAGCAAGCAGACAGTGAACACCTACGAGCAGTACTTC
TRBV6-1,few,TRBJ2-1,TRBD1,CASSEGTGRKYNEQFF,TGTGCCAGCAGTGAAGGGACAGGGCGCAAATACAATGAGCAGTTCTTC
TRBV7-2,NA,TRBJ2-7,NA,CASSLEAYWATYEQYF,TGTGCCAGCAGCTTAGAGGCTTATTGGGCGACCTACGAGCAGTACTTC
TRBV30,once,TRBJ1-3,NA,CAWSVLSGNTIYF,TGTGCCTGGAGTGTACTGTCTGGAAACACCATATATTTT
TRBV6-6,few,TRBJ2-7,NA,CASSYLQGPYEQYF,TGTGCCAGCAGTTACCTTCAGGGGCCCTACGAGCAGTACTTC
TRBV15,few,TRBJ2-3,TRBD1,CATSGRQGGVSDTQYF,TGTGCCACCAGCGGCCGACAGGGGGGCGTGTCAGATACGCAGTATTTT
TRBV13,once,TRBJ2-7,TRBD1,CASSPRSRTGGYEQYF,TGTGCCAGCAGCCCACGTTCAAGGACAGGGGGCTACGAGCAGTACTTC
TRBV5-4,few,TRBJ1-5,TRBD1,CASSLEGAGQPQHF,TGTGCCAGCAGCTTGGAGGGGGCTGGTCAGCCCCAGCATTTT
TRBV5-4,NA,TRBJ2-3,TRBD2,CASSSVAGKVTDTQYF,TGTGCCAGCAGCTCTGTAGCGGGGAAAGTCACAGATACGCAGTATTTT
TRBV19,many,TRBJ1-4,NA,CASIDGGADEKLFF,TGTGCCAGTATCGACGGGGGGGCGGATGAAAAACTGTTTTTT
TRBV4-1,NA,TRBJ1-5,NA,CASSHLENQPQHF,TGCGCCAGCAGCCATTTGGAGAATCAGCCCCAGCATTTT